These 10 T cell receptor beta chains share one sample of origin, sequenced in a study of graft-versus-host responses after intestinal transplantation (dated by TCRdb to 2020 to 2022). Library preparation used the immunoSEQ multiplex PCR assay. TCRdb stores this immuneACCESS table with in-frame sequences only. Part of the clones is absent; in the studies checked, under half of the shortfall reflects unresolved V genes, and no reason is known for the rest. Present in this sample are several thousand clones, around three quarters of which were seen just once. The top ten clonotypes cover roughly 35% of the sample. The material was PBMCs, obtained 541 days after intestinal transplant. The receptors come from a human patient who received an intestinal transplant, so some T cells may come from the graft donor.

This clone was seen more than once but under ten times. This chain uses TRBV6-6 with TRBJ2-6, with unresolved D. Germline CDR1 and CDR2: MNHNY and SVGAGI (reference sequence). This CDR3 contains 14 residues. Trimming left V 2 bases short and J 0 bases short, with 2 bases between. The CDR3 here is CASSYSSGANVLTF. CDR3 nucleotides: TGTGCCAGCAGTTACAGCTCTGGGGCCAACGTCCTGACTTTC.

The chain links TRBV4-1 to TRBJ2-3; D is ambiguous. The germline V gene encodes CDR1 MGHRA and CDR2 YSYEKL. The CDR3 covers 16 residues. Trimming cost V 1 base and J 2 bases, with 13 bases left between them. For the CDR3, the DNA is TGCGCCAGCAGCCAAGGAGACGGGCAGATCACAGATACGCAGTATTTT. Translation gives CASSQGDGQITDTQYF.

V gene TRBV11-2 combines with J gene TRBJ2-7, with D tentatively TRBD2 (6 bases). V dropped 5 bases and J dropped 0 bases, with 17 bases sitting between them. The CDR3 length is 16 residues. CDR1 and CDR2 from the germline V gene are SGHAT and FQNNGV. This chain's CDR3 is CASSPRWGESSYEQYF. CDR3 DNA: TGTGCCAGCAGCCCCCGTTGGGGGGAATCCTCCTACGAGCAGTACTTC.

This clone was seen more than once but under ten times. V and J are TRBV7-3 and TRBJ1-1; TRBD1 matches 9 bases. CDR1 is SGHTA and CDR2 is FQGTGA in the germline V gene. The CDR3 contains 14 residues. The trim removed 3 bases at V and 4 bases at J, leaving 3 bases unmatched. CDR3 amino acids: CASSLTGGITEAFF. The CDR3, as DNA: TGTGCCAGCAGCTTGACAGGGGGTATCACTGAAGCTTTCTTT.

CDR3 in DNA: TGCGCCAGCAGCCACCTCTATCCCTTGGAGGTTGAAGCTTTCTTT. This sequence encodes CASSHLYPLEVEAFF. The chain recombines TRBV4-3 with TRBJ1-1; no reliable D call. V was clipped by 3 bases and J by 7 bases, with 18 bases between them. This CDR3 spans 15 amino acids. From germline, CDR1 is LGHNA and CDR2 YSLEER.

This sequence joins TRBV4-3 and TRBJ2-3; TRBD1 aligns across 9 bases. CDR3 size: 15 residues. CDR1 is LGHNA and CDR2 is YSLEER in the germline V gene. The trim removed 8 bases at V and 7 bases at J, leaving 13 bases unmatched. This CDR3 is CASGRDREFVNTQYF. CDR3 in DNA: TGCGCCAGCGGGCGGGACAGGGAGTTTGTGAATACGCAGTATTTT.

The rearrangement joins TRBV7-8 to TRBJ2-5; D remains unclear. The CDR3 spans 16 residues. Between the trimmed V and J ends, which lost 2 bases and 1 base, there was a span of 14 bases. The germline gives CDR1 SGHVS, CDR2 FQNEAQ. The CDR3 region has the DNA TGTGCCAGCAGCTTAATATCCACAACCGCCCAAGAGACCCAGTACTTC. Protein: CASSLISTTAQETQYF.

This chain links TRBV4-1 with TRBJ2-1; D gene unclear. The CDR3 runs 14 residues. Trimming cost V 0 bases and J 4 bases, with 7 bases left between them. The germline V gene encodes CDR1 MGHRA and CDR2 YSYEKL. The CDR3 coding sequence is TGCGCCAGCAGCCAAGATAGACTTTACAATGAGCAGTTCTTC. It yields the protein CASSQDRLYNEQFF.

J is TRBJ1-6 and V is TRBV6-8; D remains unclear. Trimming cost V 8 bases and J 8 bases, with 4 bases left between them. Germline loops: CDR1 MNHGY, CDR2 SAAAGT. The CDR3 has 10 amino acids. The CDR3 region is CASGYSPLHF. In nucleotides, the CDR3 is TGTGCCAGCGGATATTCACCCCTCCACTTT.

This clone was detected a few times. This sequence joins TRBV6-1 and TRBJ1-5; TRBD1 might be the D (6 bases). The CDR3 covers 13 residues. Trimming took off 3 bases at V and 6 bases at J, with 9 bases between the two ends. CDR1 MNHNS and CDR2 SASEGT come from the germline V gene. The CDR3 protein is CASSEGAIQPQHF. Here the CDR3 DNA reads TGTGCCAGCAGTGAGGGGGCGATTCAGCCCCAGCATTTT.